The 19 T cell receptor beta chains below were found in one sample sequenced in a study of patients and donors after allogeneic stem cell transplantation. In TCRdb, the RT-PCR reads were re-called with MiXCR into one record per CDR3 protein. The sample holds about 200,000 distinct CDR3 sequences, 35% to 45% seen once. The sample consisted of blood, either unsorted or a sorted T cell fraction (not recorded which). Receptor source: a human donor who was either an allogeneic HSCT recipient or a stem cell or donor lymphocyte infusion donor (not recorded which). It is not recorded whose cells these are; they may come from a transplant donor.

The DNA of the CDR3 is TGTGCCAGCAGTTACTCTTACTGGGACAGCTACGAGCAGTACTTC. This gives the protein CASSYSYWDSYEQYF. V gene TRBV6-5 combines with J gene TRBJ2-7, with 7 bases lining up with TRBD1. The CDR3 length is 15 residues. CDR1 is MNHEY, CDR2 SVGAGI, per germline. V was clipped by 0 bases and J by 3 bases; unmatched bases: 5.

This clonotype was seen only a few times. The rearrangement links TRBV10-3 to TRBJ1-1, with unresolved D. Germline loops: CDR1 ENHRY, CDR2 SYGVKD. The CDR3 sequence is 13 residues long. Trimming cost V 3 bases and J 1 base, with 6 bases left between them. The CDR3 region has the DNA TGTGCCATCAGTGACCGGGGGAACACTGAAGCTTTCTTT. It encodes CAISDRGNTEAFF.

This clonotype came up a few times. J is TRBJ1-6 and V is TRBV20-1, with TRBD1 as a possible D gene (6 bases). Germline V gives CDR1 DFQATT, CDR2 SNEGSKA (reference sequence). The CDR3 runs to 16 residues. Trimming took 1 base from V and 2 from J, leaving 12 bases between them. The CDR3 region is CSARGRDMAYNSPLHF. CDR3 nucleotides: TGCAGTGCTAGAGGAAGGGACATGGCCTATAATTCACCCCTCCACTTT.

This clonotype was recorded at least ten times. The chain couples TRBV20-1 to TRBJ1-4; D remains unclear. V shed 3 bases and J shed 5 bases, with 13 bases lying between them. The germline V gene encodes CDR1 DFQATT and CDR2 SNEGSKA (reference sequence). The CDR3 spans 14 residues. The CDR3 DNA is TGCAGTGCTAGTTCCGGGGTCCGAAATGAAAAACTGTTTTTT. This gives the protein CSASSGVRNEKLFF.

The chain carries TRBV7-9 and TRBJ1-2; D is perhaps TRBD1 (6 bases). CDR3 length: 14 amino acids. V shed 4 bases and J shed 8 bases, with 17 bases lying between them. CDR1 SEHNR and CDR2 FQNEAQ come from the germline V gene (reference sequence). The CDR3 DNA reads TGTGCCAGCAGCTCCACCTTGGACAGCTCCGGCTACACCTTC. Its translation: CASSSTLDSSGYTF.

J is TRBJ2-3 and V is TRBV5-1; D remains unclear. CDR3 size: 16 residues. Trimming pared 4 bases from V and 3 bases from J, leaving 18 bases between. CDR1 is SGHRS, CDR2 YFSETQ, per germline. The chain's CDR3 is CASSRATWVITDTQYF. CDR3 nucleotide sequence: TGCGCCAGCAGCAGGGCCACGTGGGTGATTACAGATACGCAGTATTTT. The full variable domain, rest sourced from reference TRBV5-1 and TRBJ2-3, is KAGVTQTPRYLIKTRGQQVTLSCSPISGHRSVSWYQQTPGQGLQFLFEYFSETQRNKGNFPGRFSGRQFSNSRSEMNVSTLELGDSALYLCASSRATWVITDTQYFGPGTRLTVL.

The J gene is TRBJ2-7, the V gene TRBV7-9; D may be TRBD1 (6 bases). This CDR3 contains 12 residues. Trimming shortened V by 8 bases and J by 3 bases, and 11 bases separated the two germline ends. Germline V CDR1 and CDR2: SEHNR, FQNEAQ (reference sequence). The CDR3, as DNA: TGTGCCAGCGAGGACAGCGGCTACGAGCAGTACTTC. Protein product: CASEDSGYEQYF.

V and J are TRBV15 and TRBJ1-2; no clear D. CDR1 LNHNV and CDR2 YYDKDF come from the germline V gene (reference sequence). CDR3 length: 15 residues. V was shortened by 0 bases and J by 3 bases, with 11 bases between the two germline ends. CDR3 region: CATSRDLRGDYGYTF. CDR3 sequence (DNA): TGTGCCACCAGCAGAGATCTGCGTGGCGACTATGGCTACACCTTC.

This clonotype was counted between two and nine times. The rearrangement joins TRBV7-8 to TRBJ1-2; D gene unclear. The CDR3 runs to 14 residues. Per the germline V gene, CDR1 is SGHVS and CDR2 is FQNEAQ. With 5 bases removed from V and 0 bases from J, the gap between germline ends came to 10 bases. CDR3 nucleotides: TGTGCCAGCAGCCTAACCTCTACTAACTATGGCTACACCTTC. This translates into CASSLTSTNYGYTF.

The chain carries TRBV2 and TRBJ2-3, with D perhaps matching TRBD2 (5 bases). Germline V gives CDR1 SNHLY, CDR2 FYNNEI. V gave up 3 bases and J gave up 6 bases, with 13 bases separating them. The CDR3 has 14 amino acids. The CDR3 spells CASSESPRGDTQYF. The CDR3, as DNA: TGTGCCAGCAGTGAGTCGCCGCGCGGGGATACGCAGTATTTT. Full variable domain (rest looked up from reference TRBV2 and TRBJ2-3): EPEVTQTPSHQVTQMGQEVILRCVPISNHLYFYWYRQILGQKVEFLVSFYNNEISEKSEIFDDQFSVERPDGSNFTLKIRSTKLEDSAMYFCASSESPRGDTQYFGPGTRLTVL.

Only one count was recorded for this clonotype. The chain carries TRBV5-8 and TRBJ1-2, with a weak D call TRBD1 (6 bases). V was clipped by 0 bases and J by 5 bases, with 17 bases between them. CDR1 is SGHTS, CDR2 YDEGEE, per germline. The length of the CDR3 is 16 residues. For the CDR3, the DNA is TGTGCCAGCAGCTTGGCCCTCCGACAGGCCCCTTATGGCTACACCTTC. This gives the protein CASSLALRQAPYGYTF.

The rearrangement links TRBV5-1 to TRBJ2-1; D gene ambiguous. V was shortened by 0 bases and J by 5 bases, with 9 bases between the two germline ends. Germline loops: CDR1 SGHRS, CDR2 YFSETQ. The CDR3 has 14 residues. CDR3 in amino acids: CASSLDRPDNEQFF. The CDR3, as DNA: TGCGCCAGCAGCTTGGACCGACCGGACAATGAGCAGTTCTTC.

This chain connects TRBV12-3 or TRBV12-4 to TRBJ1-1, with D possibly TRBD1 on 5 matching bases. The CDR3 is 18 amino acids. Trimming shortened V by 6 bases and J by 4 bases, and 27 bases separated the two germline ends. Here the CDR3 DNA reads TGTGCCAGCAGGACTCCCTGGGGCTTAGACTCGGGGGGCACTGAAGCTTTCTTT. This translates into CASRTPWGLDSGGTEAFF.

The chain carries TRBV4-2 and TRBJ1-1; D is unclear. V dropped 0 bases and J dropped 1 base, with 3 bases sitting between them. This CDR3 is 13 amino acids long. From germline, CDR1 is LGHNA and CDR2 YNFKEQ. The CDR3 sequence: CASSQDKNTEAFF. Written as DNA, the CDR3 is TGTGCCAGCAGCCAAGATAAGAACACTGAAGCTTTCTTT.

CDR3 coding DNA: TGTGCCAGCTCTTCACAGGGGGACGAGCAGTACTTC. Residues: CASSSQGDEQYF. The rearrangement joins TRBV18 to TRBJ2-7, with 8 bases that match TRBD1. The CDR3 extends over 12 amino acids. The V segment lost 6 bases and the J segment 5 bases; nucleotides outside the gene matches: 3. The V gene's germline CDR1 is KGHSH and CDR2 LQKENI.

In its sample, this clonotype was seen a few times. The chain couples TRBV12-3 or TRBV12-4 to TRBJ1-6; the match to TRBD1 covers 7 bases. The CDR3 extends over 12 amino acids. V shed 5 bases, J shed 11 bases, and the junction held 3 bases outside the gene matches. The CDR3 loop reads CASSLQGTPLHF. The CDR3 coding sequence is TGTGCCAGCAGTCTACAGGGGACACCCCTCCACTTT.

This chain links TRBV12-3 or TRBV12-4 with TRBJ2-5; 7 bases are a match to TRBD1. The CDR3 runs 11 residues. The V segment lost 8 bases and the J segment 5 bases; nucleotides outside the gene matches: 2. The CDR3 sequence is CASGRGETQYF. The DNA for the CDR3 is TGTGCCAGCGGCAGGGGGGAGACCCAGTACTTC.

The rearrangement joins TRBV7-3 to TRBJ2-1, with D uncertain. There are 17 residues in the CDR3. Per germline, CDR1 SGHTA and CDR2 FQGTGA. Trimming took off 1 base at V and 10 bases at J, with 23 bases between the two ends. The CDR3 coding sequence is TGTGCCAGCAGCTTAAGCCTCCTCGCAGCCGAGATGGGGGAGCAGTTCTTC. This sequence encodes CASSLSLLAAEMGEQFF.

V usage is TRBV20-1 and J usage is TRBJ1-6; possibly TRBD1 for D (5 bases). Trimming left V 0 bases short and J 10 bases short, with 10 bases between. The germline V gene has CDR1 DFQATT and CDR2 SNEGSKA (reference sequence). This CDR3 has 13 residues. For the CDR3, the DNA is TGCAGTGCTAGAGAAGCAGGGCGATCACCCCTCCACTTT. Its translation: CSAREAGRSPLHF.